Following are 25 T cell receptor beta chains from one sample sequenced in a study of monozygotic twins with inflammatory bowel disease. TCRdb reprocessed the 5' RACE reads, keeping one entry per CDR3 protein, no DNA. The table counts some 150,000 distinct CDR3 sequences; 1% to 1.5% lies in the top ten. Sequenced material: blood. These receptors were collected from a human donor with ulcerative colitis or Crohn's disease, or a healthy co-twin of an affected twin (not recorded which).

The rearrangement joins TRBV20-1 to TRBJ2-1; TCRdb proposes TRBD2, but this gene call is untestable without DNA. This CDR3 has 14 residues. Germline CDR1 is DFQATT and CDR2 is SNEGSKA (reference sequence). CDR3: CSAILAGGGNEQFF.

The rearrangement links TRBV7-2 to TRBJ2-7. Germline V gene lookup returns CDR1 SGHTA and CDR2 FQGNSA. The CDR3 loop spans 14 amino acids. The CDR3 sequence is CASSLSDAAYEQYF.

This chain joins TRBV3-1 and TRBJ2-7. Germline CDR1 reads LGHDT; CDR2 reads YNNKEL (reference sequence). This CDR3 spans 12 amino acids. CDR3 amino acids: CASSQVMYEQYF.

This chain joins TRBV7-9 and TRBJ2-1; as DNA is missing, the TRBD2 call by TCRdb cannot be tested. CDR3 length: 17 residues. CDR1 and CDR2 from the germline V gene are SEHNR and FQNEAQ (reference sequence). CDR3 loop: CASSLVLAGGTYNEQFF.

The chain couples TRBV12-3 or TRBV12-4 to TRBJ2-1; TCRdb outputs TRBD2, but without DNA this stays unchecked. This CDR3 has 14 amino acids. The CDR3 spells CASSRTSGSYEQFF.

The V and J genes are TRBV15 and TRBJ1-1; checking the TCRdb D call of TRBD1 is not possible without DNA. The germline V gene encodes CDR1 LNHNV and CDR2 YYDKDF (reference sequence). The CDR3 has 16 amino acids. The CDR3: CATSRDRTGWNTEAFF.

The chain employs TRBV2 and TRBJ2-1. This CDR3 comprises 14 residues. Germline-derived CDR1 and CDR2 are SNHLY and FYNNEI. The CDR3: CASPKTSSLNEQFF.

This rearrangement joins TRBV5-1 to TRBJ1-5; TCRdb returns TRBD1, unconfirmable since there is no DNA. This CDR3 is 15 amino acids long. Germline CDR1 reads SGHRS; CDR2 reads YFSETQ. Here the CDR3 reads CASSLRGQDGQPQHF.

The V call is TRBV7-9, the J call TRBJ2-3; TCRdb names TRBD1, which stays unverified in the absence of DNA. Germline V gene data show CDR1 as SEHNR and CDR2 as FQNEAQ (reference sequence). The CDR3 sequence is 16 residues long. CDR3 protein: CASGFTGGPRTDTQYF.

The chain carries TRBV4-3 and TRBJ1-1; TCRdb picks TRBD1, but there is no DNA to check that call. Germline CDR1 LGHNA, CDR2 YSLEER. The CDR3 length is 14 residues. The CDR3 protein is CASSSRTGFAEAFF.

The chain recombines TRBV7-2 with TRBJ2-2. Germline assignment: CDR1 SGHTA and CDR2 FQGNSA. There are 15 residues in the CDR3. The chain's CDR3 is CASSLGRLNTGELFF.

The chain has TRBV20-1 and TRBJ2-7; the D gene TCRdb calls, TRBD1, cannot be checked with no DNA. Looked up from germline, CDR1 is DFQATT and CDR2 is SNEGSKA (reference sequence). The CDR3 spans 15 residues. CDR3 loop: CSAGVVLERNYEQYF.

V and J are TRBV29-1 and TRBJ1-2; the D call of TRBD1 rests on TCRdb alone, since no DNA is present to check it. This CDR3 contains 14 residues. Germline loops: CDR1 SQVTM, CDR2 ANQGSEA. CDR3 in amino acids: CTVRNSQGEYGYTF.

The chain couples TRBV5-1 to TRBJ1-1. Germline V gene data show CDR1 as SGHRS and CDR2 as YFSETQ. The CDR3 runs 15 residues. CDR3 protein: CASSLGLRGGTEAFF.

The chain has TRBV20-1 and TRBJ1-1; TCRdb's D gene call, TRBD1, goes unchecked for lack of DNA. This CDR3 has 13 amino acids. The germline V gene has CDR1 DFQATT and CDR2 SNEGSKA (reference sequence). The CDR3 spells CSAREGGNTEAFF.

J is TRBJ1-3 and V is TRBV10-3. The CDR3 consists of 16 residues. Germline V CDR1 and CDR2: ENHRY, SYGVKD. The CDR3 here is CAILRHQSGSGNTIYF.

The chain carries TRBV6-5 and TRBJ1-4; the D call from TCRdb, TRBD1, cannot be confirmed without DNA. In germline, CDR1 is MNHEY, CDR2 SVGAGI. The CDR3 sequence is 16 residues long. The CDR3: CASSYDKGGPNEKLFF.

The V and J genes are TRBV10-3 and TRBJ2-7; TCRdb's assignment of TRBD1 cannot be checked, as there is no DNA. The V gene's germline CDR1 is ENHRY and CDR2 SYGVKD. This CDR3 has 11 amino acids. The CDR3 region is CATGTALEQYF.

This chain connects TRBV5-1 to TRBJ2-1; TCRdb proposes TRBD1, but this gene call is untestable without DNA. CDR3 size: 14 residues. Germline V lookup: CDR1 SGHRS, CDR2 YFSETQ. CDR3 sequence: CASSYRTGGDEQFF. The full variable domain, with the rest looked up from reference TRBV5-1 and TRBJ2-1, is KAGVTQTPRYLIKTRGQQVTLSCSPISGHRSVSWYQQTPGQGLQFLFEYFSETQRNKGNFPGRFSGRQFSNSRSEMNVSTLELGDSALYLCASSYRTGGDEQFFGPGTRLTVL.

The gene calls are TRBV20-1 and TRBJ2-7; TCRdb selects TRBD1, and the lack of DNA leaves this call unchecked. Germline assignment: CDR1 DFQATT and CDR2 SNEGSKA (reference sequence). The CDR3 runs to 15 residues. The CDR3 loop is CSALRGTSSSYEQYF.

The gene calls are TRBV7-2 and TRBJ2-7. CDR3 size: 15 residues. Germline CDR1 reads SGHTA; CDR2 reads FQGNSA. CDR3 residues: CASSLISDASYEQYF.

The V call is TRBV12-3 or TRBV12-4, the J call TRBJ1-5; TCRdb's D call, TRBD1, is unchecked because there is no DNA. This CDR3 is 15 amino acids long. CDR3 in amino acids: CASSRMTGAQQPQHF.

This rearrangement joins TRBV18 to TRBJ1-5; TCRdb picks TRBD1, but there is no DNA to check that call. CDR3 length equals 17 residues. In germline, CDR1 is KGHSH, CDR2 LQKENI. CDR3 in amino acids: CASSPGGVTGGNQPQHF.

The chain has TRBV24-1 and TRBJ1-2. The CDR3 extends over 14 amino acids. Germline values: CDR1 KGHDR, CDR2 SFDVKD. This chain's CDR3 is CATSDLSGTYGYTF.

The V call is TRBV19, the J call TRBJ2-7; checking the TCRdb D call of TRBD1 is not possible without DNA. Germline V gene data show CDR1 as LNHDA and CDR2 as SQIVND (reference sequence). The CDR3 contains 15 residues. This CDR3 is CASSISRSRGHEQYF.